This paragraph covers one TCR beta chain sequence. Only one count was recorded for this clone. What this receptor recognizes is not known. No per-base quality is available; no much larger clone lies one base away. This record comes from a study of T cells and copy number aberrations in small-cell lung cancer (TCRdb year 2021). Regarding the study in general: TCR repertoire sequencing was paired with whole-exome sequencing of the same tumor regions to relate T cell metrics to mutations and copy number aberrations. Tumor TCR data existed for 16 to 20 patients, while 14 patients had TCR data covering both tumor and normal tissue.

The immunoSEQ hsTCRB Kit, with multiplexed V- and J-gene primers, was used to amplify TCR-beta CDR3 regions from genomic DNA. Unique DNA barcodes were added in a second PCR, and samples were pooled together with a negative and a positive control. An Illumina MiSeq running a 150-cycle paired-end protocol was used to sequence the pooled TCR-beta libraries. The authors' analysis ran thus. Adaptive Biotechnologies processed the raw sequencing data and produced a report containing normalized, annotated TCR-beta repertoires. To compute T-cell density, TCR-beta templates were normalized to usable DNA, with usable DNA estimated through amplification of housekeeping genes. Richness was defined as the count of unique rearrangements, and clonality was defined as 1 minus Pielou's evenness. In TCRdb, the immuneACCESS table is reduced to in-frame sequences with V and J assigned. These tables do not hold every clone; where another copy was compared, an unresolved V gene accounts for under half, and the others remain unexplained. V, J and clone size reflect that table, while D and trimming were determined from the DNA. The sample includes about 2,400 clones, with approximately 79% observed a single time. The ten biggest clones cover approximately 5% of the sample.

Counted from cysteine to phenylalanine, this CDR3 has 15 amino acids. CDR3 DNA is the only sequence kept; it has 45 bases, read in frame from the first base. A distance of 15 bases separates the germline ends of V and J, which lose 0 bases and 5 bases respectively. Sequences SGDLS (CDR1) and YYNGEE (CDR2) are obtained from the germline V gene. The donors were limited-stage small-cell lung cancer patients whose surgical resection took place in Hangzhou, China, between the late 2000s and the early 2020s. Every donor went straight to surgery with no preoperative chemotherapy or radiotherapy, and no donor was given immunotherapy either before or after surgery. Each of the 20 or so patients in the sequenced cohort was a smoker or a heavy second-hand smoker. Adjacent normal lung was collected at least 2 cm from the tumor margin and was morphologically confirmed by two pathologists to be free of malignant cells. Multi-region TCR-beta sequencing of resected limited-stage small-cell lung cancers and of tumor-adjacent lung tissue was performed to characterize T cell repertoire heterogeneity. The AllPrep DNA/RNA FFPE Kit (Qiagen) was used to extract genomic DNA from the FFPE tissue.

What the research found in general, with its limitations: Every specimen was formalin-fixed paraffin-embedded tissue, a material known to introduce sequencing artifacts. Tumors had lower T-cell density, richness and clonality than adjacent lung tissue, but the difference in density was not significant. The study was limited by a small sample size because surgical resection is uncommon in small-cell lung cancer, and the findings require validation.

This TCR was recovered from a woman in her fifties or sixties with small cell lung cancer. Recombination joined TRBV9 with TRBJ2-7; the D gene lacks a confident call. Sequenced material: normal tissue next to the tumor. CDR3 loop: CASSVDHEFGDEQYF. The DNA reads as follows: TGTGCCAGCAGCGTAGATCATGAGTTCGGCGACGAGCAGTACTTC. Reference TRBV9 and TRBJ2-7 genes cover what lies past the CDR3, so the full variable domain is DSGVTQTPKHLITATGQRVTLRCSPRSGDLSVYWYQQSLDQGLQFLIQYYNGEERAKGNILERFSAQQFPDLHSELNLSSLELGDSALYFCASSVDHEFGDEQYFGPGTRLTVT.